The sequence of this T cell receptor (beta chain) was determined in a study of T cell responses to AZD1222 COVID-19 vaccine (dated by TCRdb to the early 2020s). Study-level background: A total of over 230 trial participants underwent TCR sequencing, of whom some 210 received two doses of AZD1222 and 26 received two doses of the MenACWY control vaccine. Trial participants were enrolled by age into 18-55, 56-69 and 70-plus year subgroups, with roughly 160, 29 and 62 TCR-sequenced participants respectively.

The CDR3 regions of human TCRbeta chains were analyzed by immunosequencing. Per the authors' processing: Repertoire TCRs were checked for matches against a reference library of SARS-CoV-2-specific TCRs that had been generated using the MIRA antigen-specificity platform. Breadth was defined as the fraction of unique TCRs that were SARS-CoV-2-associated, and depth was defined as the fraction of total T cells that were SARS-CoV-2-associated. Using the MIRA data, each spike-specific TCR was assigned both to the spike region to which the TCR was reactive and to a CD4 or CD8 class. Log10-transformed breadth and depth values were compared by one-way ANOVA with Sidak's multiple comparisons tests. TCRdb re-hosts the immuneACCESS table, in-frame sequences only. Its copies lack some clones; in the studies checked, an unresolved V gene accounts for under half of them, and the cause for the rest is not known. V and J calls and clone size come straight from that table; D and trimming were deduced from the DNA. Recorded for this sample are some 200,000 clones; around 90% of them occurred a single time. The leading ten clones occupy about 3.5% of the sample.

The CDR3 runs 14 amino acids, cysteine and phenylalanine included. Kept here is only the CDR3 DNA, which spans 42 bases and is read in frame from base 1. From the germline V gene (reference sequence), CDR1 is LNHDA and CDR2 is SQIVND. The germline V and J ends show losses of 3 bases and 4 bases respectively, and no gene match explains 3 bases of the junction. The paper's findings and limits, for the study overall: Only five to seven AZD1222 recipients were SARS-CoV-2 seropositive at baseline, limiting conclusions about previously exposed vaccinees. The whole spike protein was spanned by vaccine-associated CD4 TCRs, and dominant responses were seen in regions 160-218 and 743-854. The 56-69-year group was small, and its depth increase did not reach significance, likely because of low power. Because no day 14 peak-response samples were available, the repertoires could be characterized only after the peak T cell response. Nearly half of unique spike-specific TCRs reportedly recognized epitopes outside regions mutated in the B.1.351 and B.1.1.7 variants. After two AZD1222 doses, spike-specific TCR breadth and depth were significantly higher than at day 0 and than in MenACWY recipients. Most participants were white British and females outnumbered males, and the authors suggested that clonal diversity may have been underestimated.

Explained via the paper, the time point label denotes: about 28 days (+/-7) after the second vaccine dose. The treatment or condition label on this specimen signifies: meningococcal conjugate vaccine given as trial control. Vaccinee samples came from UK trials COV001 and COV002, including a single-blind randomized controlled phase 2/3 trial of AZD1222 (ChAdOx1 nCoV-19) in healthy adults. For TCRbeta chain sequencing, PBMC samples from trial participants were taken at day 0 and at day 28 after the second dose. Comments on this clone: The antigen it binds to is not known. Base qualities are not at hand, and no much larger clone is one base apart.

The receptor was isolated from an adult who received the MenACWY meningococcal vaccine as a control. The chain employs TRBV19 and TRBJ1-5, with TRBD1 matching 7 junction bases. The sample consisted of peripheral blood, taken 28 days after the second dose of the MenACWY control vaccine. CDR3 loop: CASSMTGTNQPQHF. The DNA reads TGTGCCAGTAGTATGACAGGGACGAATCAGCCCCAGCATTTT. Supplemented by the reference TRBV19 and TRBJ1-5 proteins around the CDR3, the complete variable domain is DGGITQSPKYLFRKEGQNVTLSCEQNLNHDAMYWYRQDPGQGLRLIYYSQIVNDFQKGDIAEGYSVSREKKESFPLTVTSAQKNPTAFYLCASSMTGTNQPQHFGDGTRLSIL.